This T cell receptor beta chain was found in a study of cytomegalovirus exposure and HLA in healthy donors. Across the study: The 90 to 150 validation repertoires used the same platform as the roughly 700 first-cohort repertoires (as reported by a later analysis).

Produced via immunoSEQ multiplex PCR; TCRdb's table is partial and in-frame only. Found here are about 250,000 clones, roughly 84% of them singletons; the top ten hold around 11%. Broader study findings: With high specificity and sensitivity, the classifier reportedly diagnosed cytomegalovirus status. Rare TCR sequences predominated, though certain public TCRs were found in many donors.

With regard to this clone: Its antigen is not known.

CDR1 SGHRS and CDR2 YFSETQ come from the germline V gene. V was shortened by 4 bases and J by 3 bases, with 13 bases between the two germline ends. The CDR3 is 15 amino acids. The specimen was PBMCs. The origin of this receptor is a man between 18 and 29 years old in good health and CMV-seropositive. This chain uses TRBV5-1 with TRBJ2-2; no firm D call. The chain's CDR3 is CASSAPGRYTGELFF. The CDR3 nucleotides are TGCGCCAGCAGCGCCCCCGGGCGGTACACCGGGGAGCTGTTTTTT.